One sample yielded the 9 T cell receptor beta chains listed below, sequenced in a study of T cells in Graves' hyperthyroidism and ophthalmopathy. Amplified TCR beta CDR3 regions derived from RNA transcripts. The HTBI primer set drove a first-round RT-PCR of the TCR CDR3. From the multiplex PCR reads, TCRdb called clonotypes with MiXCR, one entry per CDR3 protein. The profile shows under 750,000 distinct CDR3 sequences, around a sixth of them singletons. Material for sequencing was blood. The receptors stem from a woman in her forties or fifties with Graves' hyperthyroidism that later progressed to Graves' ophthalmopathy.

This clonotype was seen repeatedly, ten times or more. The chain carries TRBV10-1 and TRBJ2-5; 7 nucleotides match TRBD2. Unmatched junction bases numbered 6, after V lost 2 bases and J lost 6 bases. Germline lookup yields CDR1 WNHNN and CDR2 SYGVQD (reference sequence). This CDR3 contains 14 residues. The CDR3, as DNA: TGCGCCAGCAGTGAGGACCGGACTAGAAAGACCCAGTACTTC. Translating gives CASSEDRTRKTQYF.

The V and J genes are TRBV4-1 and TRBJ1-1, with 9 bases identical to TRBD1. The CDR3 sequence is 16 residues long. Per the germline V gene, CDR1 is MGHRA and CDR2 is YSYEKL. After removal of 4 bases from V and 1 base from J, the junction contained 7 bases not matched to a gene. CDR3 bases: TGCGCCAGCAGCCCTGCACAGGGGGCGAAGAACACTGAAGCTTTCTTT. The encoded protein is CASSPAQGAKNTEAFF.

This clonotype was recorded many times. CDR3 protein: CASSLGPRTGELFF. CDR3 nucleotide sequence: TGTGCCAGCAGCTTGGGGCCTCGGACCGGGGAGCTGTTTTTT. This rearrangement joins TRBV7-8 to TRBJ2-2; D perhaps matches TRBD1 (5 bases). Germline values: CDR1 SGHVS, CDR2 FQNEAQ. The length of the CDR3 is 14 residues. The V end was cut by 3 bases, the J end by 5 bases, with 10 bases between.

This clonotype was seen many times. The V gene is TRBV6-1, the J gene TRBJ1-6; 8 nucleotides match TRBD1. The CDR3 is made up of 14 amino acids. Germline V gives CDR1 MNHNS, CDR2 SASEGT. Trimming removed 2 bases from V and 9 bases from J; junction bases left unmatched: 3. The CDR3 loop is CASSESGGGSPLHF. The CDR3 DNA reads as TGTGCCAGCAGTGAATCAGGGGGCGGTTCACCCCTCCACTTT.

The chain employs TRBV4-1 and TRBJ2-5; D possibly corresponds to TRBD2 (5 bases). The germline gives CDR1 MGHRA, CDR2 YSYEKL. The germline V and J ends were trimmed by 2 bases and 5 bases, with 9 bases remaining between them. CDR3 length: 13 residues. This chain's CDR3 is CASSQPSTETQYF. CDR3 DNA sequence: TGCGCCAGCAGCCAACCTAGCACGGAGACCCAGTACTTC.

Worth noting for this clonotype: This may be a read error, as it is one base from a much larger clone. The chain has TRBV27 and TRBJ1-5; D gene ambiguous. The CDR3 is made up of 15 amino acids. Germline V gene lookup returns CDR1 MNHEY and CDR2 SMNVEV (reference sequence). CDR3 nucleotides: TGTGCCCGCAGTGATGCGACTTATAGCAATCAGCCCCAGCATTTT. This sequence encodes CARSDATYSNQPQHF.

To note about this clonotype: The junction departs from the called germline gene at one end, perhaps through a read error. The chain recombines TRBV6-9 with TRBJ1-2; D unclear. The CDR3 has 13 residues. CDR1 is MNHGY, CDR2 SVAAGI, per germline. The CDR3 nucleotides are TGTGCCAGCAGTTACGGGGAGGTCTATGGCTGCACCTTC. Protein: CASSYGEVYGCTF.

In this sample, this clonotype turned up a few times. The CDR3 loop reads CASSPGGVLDEQFF. DNA for the CDR3: TGTGCCAGCAGTCCAGGGGGCGTATTGGATGAGCAGTTCTTC. The chain has TRBV12-3 or TRBV12-4 and TRBJ2-1; 8 positions agree with TRBD1. CDR3 length: 14 residues. The V segment lost 5 bases and the J segment 8 bases; nucleotides outside the gene matches: 8.

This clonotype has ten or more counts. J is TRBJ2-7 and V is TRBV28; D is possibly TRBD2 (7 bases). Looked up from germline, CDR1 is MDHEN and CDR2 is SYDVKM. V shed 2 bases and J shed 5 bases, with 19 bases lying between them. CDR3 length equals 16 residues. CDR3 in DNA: TGTGCCAGCAGTTTACCGGGGGGACACGTGGGCCACGAGCAGTACTTC. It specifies CASSLPGGHVGHEQYF.